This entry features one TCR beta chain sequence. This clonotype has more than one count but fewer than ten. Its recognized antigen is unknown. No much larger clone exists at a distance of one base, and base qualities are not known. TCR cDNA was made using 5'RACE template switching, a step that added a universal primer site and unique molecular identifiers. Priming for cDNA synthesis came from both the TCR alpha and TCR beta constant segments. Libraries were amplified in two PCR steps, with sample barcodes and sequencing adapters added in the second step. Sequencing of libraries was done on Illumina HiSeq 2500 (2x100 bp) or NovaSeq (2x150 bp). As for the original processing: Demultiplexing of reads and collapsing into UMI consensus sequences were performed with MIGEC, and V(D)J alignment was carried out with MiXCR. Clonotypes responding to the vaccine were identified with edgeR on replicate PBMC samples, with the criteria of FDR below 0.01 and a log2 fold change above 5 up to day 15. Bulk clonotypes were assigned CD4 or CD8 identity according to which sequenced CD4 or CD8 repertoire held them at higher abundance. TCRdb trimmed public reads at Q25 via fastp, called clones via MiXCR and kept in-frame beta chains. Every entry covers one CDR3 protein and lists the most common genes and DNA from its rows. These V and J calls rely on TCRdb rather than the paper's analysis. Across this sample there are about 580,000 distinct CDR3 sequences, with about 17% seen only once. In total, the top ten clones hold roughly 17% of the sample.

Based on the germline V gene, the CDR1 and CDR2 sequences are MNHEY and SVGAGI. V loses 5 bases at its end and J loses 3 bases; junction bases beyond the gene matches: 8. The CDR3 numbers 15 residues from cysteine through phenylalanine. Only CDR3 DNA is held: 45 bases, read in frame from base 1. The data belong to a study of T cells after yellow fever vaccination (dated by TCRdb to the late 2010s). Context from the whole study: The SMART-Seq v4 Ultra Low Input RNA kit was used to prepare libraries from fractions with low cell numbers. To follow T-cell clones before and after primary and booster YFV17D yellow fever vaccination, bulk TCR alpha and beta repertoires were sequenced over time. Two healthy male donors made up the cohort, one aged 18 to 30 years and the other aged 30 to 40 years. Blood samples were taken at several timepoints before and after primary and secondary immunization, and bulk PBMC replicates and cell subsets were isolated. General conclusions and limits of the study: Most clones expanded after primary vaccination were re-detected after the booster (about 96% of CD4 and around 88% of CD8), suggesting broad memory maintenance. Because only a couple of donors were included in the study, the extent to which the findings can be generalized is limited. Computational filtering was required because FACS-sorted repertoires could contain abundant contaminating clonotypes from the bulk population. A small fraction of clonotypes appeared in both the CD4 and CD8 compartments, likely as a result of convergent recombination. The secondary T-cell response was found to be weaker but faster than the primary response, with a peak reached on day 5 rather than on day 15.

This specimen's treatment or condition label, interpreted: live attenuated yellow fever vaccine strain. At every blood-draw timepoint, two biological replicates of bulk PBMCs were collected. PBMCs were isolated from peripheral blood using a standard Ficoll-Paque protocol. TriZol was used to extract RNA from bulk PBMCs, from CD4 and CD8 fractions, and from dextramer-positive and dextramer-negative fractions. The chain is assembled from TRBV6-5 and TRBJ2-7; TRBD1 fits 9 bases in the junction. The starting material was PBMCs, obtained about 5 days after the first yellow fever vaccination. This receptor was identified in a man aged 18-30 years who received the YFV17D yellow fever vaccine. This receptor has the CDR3 CASSNPGTGIYEQYF. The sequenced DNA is TGTGCCAGCAGTAACCCCGGGACAGGGATCTACGAGCAGTACTTC.